The 26 T cell receptor beta chains reported below all come from one sample, sequenced in a study of regulatory T cells in long-lasting Graves disease. Described time point: newly diagnosed GD, antithyroid drugs for less than 3 months. RNA isolated from PBMCs was used to make the TCR library. Building the TCR beta libraries relied on iRepertoire HTBI primers, and CDR3 regions underwent Arm-PCR. TCRdb ran MiXCR on the multiplex PCR reads and lists one entry per CDR3 protein. The sample yields under 500,000 distinct CDR3 sequences, approximately 16% seen once. This sample also belongs to another study, concerning T cells in Graves' hyperthyroidism and ophthalmopathy.

The sample in question was peripheral blood mononuclear cells (PBMCs), obtained at new diagnosis, from a patient treated with antithyroid drugs. The receptors originated from a woman aged 25 to 39 with Graves disease.

The gene calls are TRBV7-2 and TRBJ2-1; 7 nucleotides match TRBD1. V was pared by 5 bases and J by 5 bases, with 15 bases of the junction left unmatched. Germline V gene lookup returns CDR1 SGHTA and CDR2 FQGNSA. The CDR3 has 17 amino acids. The CDR3 region has the DNA TGTGCCAGCAGCCGAGATGGGGGTGGGACAGTTAACAATGAGCAGTTCTTC. Its translation: CASSRDGGGTVNNEQFF. Full variable domain (remainder filled in from reference TRBV7-2 and TRBJ2-1): GAGVSQSPSNKVTEKGKDVELRCDPISGHTALYWYRQSLGQGLEFLIYFQGNSAPDKSGLPSDRFSAERTGGSVSTLTIQRTQQEDSAVYLCASSRDGGGTVNNEQFFGPGTRLTVL.

This clonotype was counted at least ten times. The chain links TRBV6-1 to TRBJ2-7; either TRBD1 or TRBD2 may supply D (5 bases each). Between the trimmed V and J ends, which lost 6 bases and 7 bases, there was a span of 19 bases. The germline V gene has CDR1 MNHNS and CDR2 SASEGT. The CDR3 consists of 14 residues. The CDR3 coding sequence is TGTGCCAGCAGAAGAGGGAGAGGGGCGGAAGAGCAGTACTTC. This codes for CASRRGRGAEEQYF.

This clonotype was recorded at least ten times. CDR3 loop: CASSISGGGYNEQFF. As DNA, the CDR3 is TGCGCCAGCAGCATTAGCGGGGGGGGCTACAATGAGCAGTTCTTC. This chain joins TRBV5-1 and TRBJ2-1, with 11 bases identical to TRBD2. The CDR3 runs 15 residues. V lost 4 bases to trimming and J lost 3 bases; unmatched junction nucleotides: 3. Germline CDR1 reads SGHRS; CDR2 reads YFSETQ.

A few counts support this clonotype. This CDR3 is CASSLASGRGGRSYNEQFF. The DNA for the CDR3 is TGCGCCAGCAGCTTGGCCAGCGGGAGGGGTGGTAGGTCCTACAATGAGCAGTTCTTC. The chain employs TRBV5-1 and TRBJ2-1; 10 nucleotides line up with TRBD2. The CDR3 consists of 19 residues. Germline-derived CDR1 and CDR2 are SGHRS and YFSETQ. With 0 bases clipped from V and 1 base from J, the junction kept 10 bases outside the gene matches.

This clonotype has ten or more counts. This chain connects TRBV11-1 to TRBJ2-2, with TRBD1 matching over 9 bases. The length of the CDR3 is 16 residues. The V and J ends lost 5 bases and 1 base, in that order; junction bases with no gene match: 5. Per germline, CDR1 SGHAT and CDR2 FQDESV (reference sequence). The CDR3 coding sequence is TGTGCCAGCAGCACCTGGGGACAGGGGAACACCGGGGAGCTGTTTTTT. Translation: CASSTWGQGNTGELFF.

This clonotype was observed many times. Compared with germline, one end of the junction differs, possibly owing to a read error. V usage is TRBV6-2 or TRBV6-3 and J usage is TRBJ2-1; 10 nucleotides line up with TRBD1. The CDR3 contains 15 residues. Germline V gene sequence: CDR1 MNHEY, CDR2 SVGEGT. The CDR3 nucleotides read TGTGCCAGCAATGCGGACAGGGGGGGTTACAATGAACAGTTCTTC. It encodes CASNADRGGYNEQFF.

The rearrangement uses TRBV20-1 and TRBJ2-1, with 11 positions matching TRBD2. Germline CDR1 is DFQATT and CDR2 is SNEGSKA (reference sequence). With 7 bases clipped from V and 4 bases from J, the junction kept 6 bases outside the gene matches. This CDR3 contains 14 residues. The CDR3 here is CSEKLAGVYNEQFF. The DNA for the CDR3 is TGCAGTGAGAAACTAGCGGGAGTTTACAATGAGCAGTTCTTC.

For this clonotype: This could be a read error, since a much larger clone is one nucleotide away. This sequence joins TRBV5-1 and TRBJ2-7, with D perhaps matching TRBD2 (5 bases). Germline CDR1 is SGHRS and CDR2 is YFSETQ. The CDR3 sequence is 14 residues long. The CDR3 protein is CASSSDSYSYERYF. As DNA, the CDR3 is TGCGCCAGCAGCTCGGACTCCTACTCCTACGAGCGGTACTTC.

Remarks on this clonotype: A much larger clone lies a single base off, so this may be a read error. The chain joins TRBV15 to TRBJ1-1, with TRBD1 matching 8 bases. CDR3 length equals 14 residues. CDR1 is LNHNV and CDR2 is YYDKDF in the germline V gene (reference sequence). The junction had 5 bases not matched to a gene; V was cut back by 7 bases and J by 1 base. This CDR3 is CATTRDRRNTEAFF. In nucleotides, the CDR3 is TGTGCCACCACCAGGGACAGGAGGAACACTGAAGCTTTCTTT.

This clonotype has at least ten counts. This chain links TRBV30 with TRBJ2-1; the match to TRBD2 covers 15 bases. The CDR3 contains 16 residues. Germline V gene data show CDR1 as GTSNPN and CDR2 as SVGIG (reference sequence). Unmatched junction bases numbered 4, after V lost 3 bases and J lost 4 bases. The DNA for the CDR3 is TGTGCCTGGAGCGGGACTAGCGGGAGGCTGTACAATGAGCAGTTCTTC. As protein: CAWSGTSGRLYNEQFF. Combining the CDR3 with reference TRBV30 and TRBJ2-1 gives the whole variable domain SQTIHQWPATLVQPVGSPLSLECTVEGTSNPNLYWYRQAAGRGLQLLFYSVGIGQISSEVPQNLSASRPQDRQFILSSKKLLLSDSGFYLCAWSGTSGRLYNEQFFGPGTRLTVL.

This clonotype was detected ten times or more. Relative to the germline gene, one junction end is altered; a read error may explain this. This chain links TRBV7-7 with TRBJ2-7, with D possibly matching TRBD2 (6 bases). CDR3 length: 13 residues. Looked up from germline, CDR1 is SSHAT and CDR2 is FNYEAQ (reference sequence). CDR3 sequence: CASSPGRTGEQYF. The CDR3 DNA follows: TGTGCTAGCAGTCCGGGGAGGACGGGGGAGCAGTACTTC.

This clonotype was picked up many times. The rearrangement joins TRBV2 to TRBJ2-1, with 11 bases fitting TRBD2. Losses at the gene ends were 2 bases for V and 0 bases for J; bases not matched to a gene: 12. CDR1 and CDR2 from the germline V gene are SNHLY and FYNNEI. This CDR3 has 20 residues. The CDR3 DNA sequence: TGTGCCAGCAGTGAATTTCGTGGTAGCGGGAGGGCCCCCTCCTACAATGAGCAGTTCTTC. Its translation: CASSEFRGSGRAPSYNEQFF.

V gene TRBV14 combines with J gene TRBJ2-1; 8 bases line up with TRBD2. J lost 3 bases, V lost 1 base, and 11 bases had no gene match. This CDR3 region has 18 residues. Germline V gene data show CDR1 as SGHDN and CDR2 as FVKESK. CDR3 sequence (DNA): TGTGCCAGCAGCCAAGGCTGGGGGAAGACTAGCGTCTACAATGAGCAGTTCTTC. Residues: CASSQGWGKTSVYNEQFF.

Worth noting for this clonotype: It may be a read error: a sequence one base away is much more abundant. The chain uses TRBV11-2 and TRBJ2-5, with no clear D. The germline V gene has CDR1 SGHAT and CDR2 FQNNGV. This CDR3 has 16 residues. The CDR3 coding sequence is TGTGCCAGCAGCTCCTCCTCCCAACGGCGAGGAGAGATCCAGTACTTC. Protein sequence: CASSSSSQRRGEIQYF.

This clonotype was seen many times. The chain carries TRBV28 and TRBJ1-5; D possibly corresponds to TRBD1 (6 bases). The CDR3 covers 15 residues. Trimming removed 8 bases at V and 7 bases at J, with 21 bases between. Per germline, CDR1 MDHEN and CDR2 SYDVKM. The CDR3 sequence is CASVWGAGAGQPQHF. The DNA for the CDR3 is TGTGCCAGCGTTTGGGGGGCTGGGGCGGGGCAGCCCCAGCATTTT.

This clonotype has a handful of counts. The rearrangement joins TRBV3-1 to TRBJ2-1; D possibly corresponds to TRBD2 (6 bases). The germline CDR1 and CDR2 sequences are LGHDT and YNNKEL (reference sequence). There are 15 residues in the CDR3. V gave up 1 base and J gave up 5 bases, with 12 bases separating them. The CDR3 nucleotides read TGTGCCAGCAGCCAAGGGTACACTAGCCACAATGAGCAGTTCTTC. The encoded protein is CASSQGYTSHNEQFF.

This clonotype was observed a few times. In DNA, the CDR3 is TGTGCCAGCAGCCAATTTAACACAGATACGCAGTATTTT. Its protein product is CASSQFNTDTQYF. The chain is built from TRBV14 and TRBJ2-3; D is uncertain. Per germline, CDR1 SGHDN and CDR2 FVKESK. This CDR3 region has 13 residues. V dropped 2 bases and J dropped 2 bases, with 5 bases sitting between them. Variable domain in full (rest from reference TRBV14 and TRBJ2-3): EAGVTQFPSHSVIEKGQTVTLRCDPISGHDNLYWYRRVMGKEIKFLLHFVKESKQDESGMPNNRFLAERTGGTYSTLKVQPAELEDSGVYFCASSQFNTDTQYFGPGTRLTVL.

This clonotype was found many times. V gene TRBV20-1 combines with J gene TRBJ2-3, with TRBD1 matching over 9 bases. The V gene end was trimmed by 6 bases and the J gene end by 6 bases; junction bases not matched to a gene: 13. The CDR3 has 15 residues. The germline V gene encodes CDR1 DFQATT and CDR2 SNEGSKA (reference sequence). Here the CDR3 reads CSASSTGGASDTQYF. Here the CDR3 DNA reads TGCAGTGCATCTTCAACAGGGGGCGCATCGGATACGCAGTATTTT.

This clonotype was seen repeatedly, ten times or more. V and J are TRBV24-1 and TRBJ2-1, with 8 bases identical to TRBD2. The CDR3 loop spans 14 amino acids. With 3 bases clipped from V and 10 bases from J, the junction kept 7 bases outside the gene matches. Germline V CDR1 and CDR2: KGHDR, SFDVKD. This CDR3 reads CATSDPAGTREQFF. CDR3 DNA sequence: TGTGCCACCAGTGATCCCGCAGGGACTAGAGAGCAGTTCTTC.

There are many counts of this clonotype. J is TRBJ1-2 and V is TRBV12-3 or TRBV12-4, with D possibly TRBD1 on 5 matching bases. V was pared by 8 bases and J by 6 bases, with 13 bases between. The CDR3 extends over 12 amino acids. CDR3 amino acids: CASGWGSDGYTF. The DNA of the CDR3 is TGTGCCAGCGGCTGGGGGAGCGATGGCTACACCTTC.

As to this clonotype: Since the CDR3 does not end with the conserved phenylalanine or tryptophan, this likely comes from a read error. The chain employs TRBV28 and TRBJ2-3; 7 positions agree with TRBD1. Germline CDR1 reads MDHEN; CDR2 reads SYDVKM. Trimming took 4 bases from V and 5 from J; bases not matched to a gene: 6. CDR3 size: 14 residues. In DNA form, the CDR3 reads TGTGCCAGCAGTTGGGACAGTGGGGTAGATACGCAGTATCTT. It translates to CASSWDSGVDTQYL.

The chain employs TRBV9 and TRBJ1-2; no reliable D call. V lost 1 base, J lost 4 bases, and 8 bases lay in between. This CDR3 is built from 13 residues. Germline-derived CDR1 and CDR2 are SGDLS and YYNGEE. CDR3: CASSVSDLYGYTF. DNA for the CDR3: TGTGCCAGCAGCGTAAGCGACCTCTATGGCTACACCTTC.

There are many counts of this clonotype. The rearrangement uses TRBV30 and TRBJ2-1; 7 positions agree with TRBD2. Unmatched junction bases numbered 9, after V lost 8 bases and J lost 8 bases. Germline values: CDR1 GTSNPN, CDR2 SVGIG (reference sequence). The CDR3 has 12 amino acids. Written as DNA, the CDR3 is TGTGCCCTTGACAGCGGGATCGATGAGCAGTTCTTC. Its translation: CALDSGIDEQFF.

In its sample, this clonotype was seen many times. V and J are TRBV24-1 and TRBJ2-1, with D possibly being TRBD1 (6 bases). Trimming shortened V by 6 bases and J by 0 bases, and 11 bases separated the two germline ends. CDR1 is KGHDR, CDR2 SFDVKD, per germline. The CDR3 sequence is 15 residues long. For the CDR3, the DNA is TGTGCCACCAGTAAACCGGACAGCTCCTACAATGAGCAGTTCTTC. Residues: CATSKPDSSYNEQFF.

The chain links TRBV4-1 to TRBJ2-5, with TRBD2 as a possible D gene (6 bases). CDR1 is MGHRA, CDR2 YSYEKL, per germline. This CDR3 spans 14 amino acids. Trimming took 4 bases from V and 3 from J, leaving 12 bases between them. CDR3 residues: CASSPSGTEETQYF. The CDR3, as DNA: TGCGCCAGCAGCCCATCCGGGACTGAAGAGACCCAGTACTTC.

This chain links TRBV7-3 with TRBJ2-7; D is perhaps TRBD1 or TRBD2 (5 bases each). Germline V gene data show CDR1 as SGHTA and CDR2 as FQGTGA. Trimming cost V 1 base and J 5 bases, with 9 bases left between them. The CDR3 has 13 residues. CDR3 region: CASSLIGGDEQYF. The CDR3 DNA is TGTGCCAGCAGCTTAATTGGGGGAGACGAGCAGTACTTC.